The rows below give T cell receptor beta chains drawn from one sample of a study of shared clonotypes between healthy human individuals. Repertoires were generated with immunoSEQ multiplex PCR, while TCRdb's copy carries only in-frame clones and drops some. Here the sample spans 2 million to 2.5 million clones, 93% being singletons. Specimen: naive CD4+ T cells from PBMCs. Receptors originate from a man between 18 and 29 years old in good health. Some clones in this sample may be carry-over from other donors' samples. Each CDR3 is given with its conserved first and last residue. A D gene is named only where the DNA matches it firmly. Expanded clones get a size class; other rows say once, few or many, or leave the size out.

clone size,D gene,V gene,J gene,CDR3 DNA,CDR3 protein
NA,TRBD1,TRBV5-1,TRBJ1-1,TGCGCCAGCAGCCTCGACAGGGGGCTTATGAACACTGAAGCTTTCTTT,CASSLDRGLMNTEAFF
once,NA,TRBV30,TRBJ2-2,TGTGCCTTTTCCCTCGGGATCAACACCGGGGAGCTGTTTTTT,CAFSLGINTGELFF
NA,NA,TRBV2,TRBJ1-1,TGTGCCAGCAGCCTCAGGGGTGGTACTGAAGCTTTCTTT,CASSLRGGTEAFF
NA,TRBD1,TRBV6-1,TRBJ1-1,TGTGCCAGCATCCTTACAGGGGGTAACACTGAAGCTTTCTTT,CASILTGGNTEAFF
NA,TRBD1,TRBV9,TRBJ1-4,TGTGCCAGCAGCGCGGGCCCGGGACAGGGTTTGGCGGCTAATGAAAAACTGTTTTTT,CASSAGPGQGLAANEKLFF
NA,NA,TRBV28,TRBJ1-1,TGTGCCAGCAGGTACAGGGAGATGAACGCTGAAGCTTTCTTT,CASRYREMNAEAFF
NA,TRBD2,TRBV28,TRBJ2-1,TGTGCCAGCAGTTCCACCTTCCTCGATGGGGACCTAGCGGGCGTAGGTGACAATGAGCAGTTCTTC,CASSSTFLDGDLAGVGDNEQFF
NA,NA,TRBV2,TRBJ2-1,TGTGCCAGCAGTGAAGCGGGAGAGCAGTTCTTC,CASSEAGEQFF
NA,TRBD1,TRBV5-1,TRBJ1-2,TGCGCCAGCAGCTTTACAGGGGCCCCGGGCAATTATGGCTACACCTTC,CASSFTGAPGNYGYTF
NA,NA,TRBV27,TRBJ1-3,TGTGCCAGCAGCTCCCCATCCTCTGGAAACACCATATATTTT,CASSSPSSGNTIYF
NA,TRBD2,TRBV11-2,TRBJ2-1,TGTGCCAGCAGCTCTAATAGCGGGAGCTACAATGAGCAGTTCTTC,CASSSNSGSYNEQFF
NA,TRBD1,TRBV27,TRBJ1-5,TGTGCCAGCAGACGGATGGGACAGGGGATGGGTGGCAATCAGCCCCAGCATTTT,CASRRMGQGMGGNQPQHF
NA,NA,TRBV9,TRBJ2-3,TGTGCCAGCAGCGATACAGATACGCAGTATTTT,CASSDTDTQYF
once,TRBD1,TRBV30,TRBJ2-2,TGTGCCTGGGGGACGGACAGGACAGACACCGGGGAGCTGTTTTTT,CAWGTDRTDTGELFF
NA,TRBD1,TRBV5-1,TRBJ2-7,TGCGCCAGCAGCCCCTTGACAGGGATCTCCTACGAGCAGTACTTC,CASSPLTGISYEQYF
NA,NA,TRBV6-5,TRBJ1-2,TGTGCCAGCAGTCCCAGGGCTAACTATGGCTACACCTTC,CASSPRANYGYTF
NA,NA,TRBV7-9,TRBJ1-2,TGTGCCAGCAGCTCCATTTTCGGAGGGGATGGCTACACCTTC,CASSSIFGGDGYTF
NA,TRBD2,TRBV7-2,TRBJ2-2,TGTGCCAGCAGCTTAGTGTCCCTAGCGGGAGGTGCCACCGGGGAGCTGTTTTTT,CASSLVSLAGGATGELFF
NA,NA,TRBV21-1,TRBJ1-1,TGTGCCAGCAGCAAAGTTTTTGGGTTTACTGGTATGAACACTGAAGCTTTCTTT,CASSKVFGFTGMNTEAFF
NA,TRBD2,TRBV7-9,TRBJ2-7,TGTGCCAGCAGCCCAAAAGCGGGAGGGAGCGACGAGCAGTACTTC,CASSPKAGGSDEQYF
NA,TRBD2,TRBV11-3,TRBJ2-1,TGTGCCAGCAGCTTAGGCTCCGAGAGGGGACTACCTGAGCAGTTCTTC,CASSLGSERGLPEQFF
NA,TRBD1,TRBV7-9,TRBJ1-4,TGTGCCAGCAGCCCGGGGACAGGCTTTGGTGAAAAACTGTTTTTT,CASSPGTGFGEKLFF
once,TRBD1,TRBV7-2,TRBJ1-2,TGTGCCAGCAGCTTATTGGGGACAGCTAGGGGATCTGGCTACACCTTC,CASSLLGTARGSGYTF
NA,NA,TRBV7-8,TRBJ1-1,TGTGCCAGCAGCTTTGTCCAGGGGAGCACTGAAGCTTTCTTT,CASSFVQGSTEAFF
NA,TRBD2,TRBV10-3,TRBJ2-1,TGTGCCATCAGTGACATGGTCGGACTAGCGGGCAATGAGCAGTTCTTC,CAISDMVGLAGNEQFF
NA,NA,TRBV6-1,TRBJ1-2,TGTGCCCTAGGGGGTAGGGGGGATAATGGCTACACCTTC,CALGGRGDNGYTF
NA,TRBD1,TRBV5-4,TRBJ1-2,TGTGCCAGCAGCAGGGACAGGGGTCAAGCTAACTATGGCTACACCTTC,CASSRDRGQANYGYTF
NA,NA,TRBV19,TRBJ1-5,TGTGCCAGTAGTTGGGGACTGCCGCGGCCCCAGCATTTT,CASSWGLPRPQHF
NA,TRBD2,TRBV5-1,TRBJ2-7,TGCGCCAGCAGCAAGGAACTAGCGGGGACATACGAGCAGTACTTC,CASSKELAGTYEQYF
once,TRBD2,TRBV19,TRBJ2-7,TGTGCCAGTAGGAAAGAACTAGCGGGAGCATCCTACGAGCAGTACTTC,CASRKELAGASYEQYF
once,NA,TRBV28,TRBJ2-7,TGTGCCACCTACCCGCCTGAAAGCGGTTCCTACGAGCAGTACTTC,CATYPPESGSYEQYF
NA,TRBD1,TRBV5-1,TRBJ2-7,TGCGCCAGCAGCTTAGTCGGGACAGGGGTGAGTGAGCAGTACTTC,CASSLVGTGVSEQYF
NA,TRBD2,TRBV9,TRBJ2-1,TGTGCCAGCAGCGTAGCTCTAGCGGTTGACAATGAGCAGTTCTTC,CASSVALAVDNEQFF
NA,TRBD1,TRBV28,TRBJ1-4,TGTGCCAGCACAGGGGGGTCTAATGAAAAACTGTTTTTT,CASTGGSNEKLFF
NA,NA,TRBV28,TRBJ2-6,TGTGCCAGCAGTTTAGAATGGGGCGCCTCTGGGGCCAACGTCCTGACTTTC,CASSLEWGASGANVLTF
NA,NA,TRBV2,TRBJ2-1,TGTGCCACCCGAGGGCTCCGGGGTGAGCAGTTCTTC,CATRGLRGEQFF
NA,NA,TRBV29-1,TRBJ2-3,TGCAGCGTTGAAGATCTTTCCGGCAGCCGGGGACCAGATACGCAGTATTTT,CSVEDLSGSRGPDTQYF
NA,TRBD2,TRBV7-2,TRBJ2-1,TGTGCCAGCCTGATACGAACGGGACTAGCGGGAAACAATGAGCAGTTCTTC,CASLIRTGLAGNNEQFF
NA,NA,TRBV4-3,TRBJ2-5,TGCGCCAGCAGCCAAGACCGGGCACAAGAGACCCAGTACTTC,CASSQDRAQETQYF
NA,NA,TRBV6-5,TRBJ2-4,TGTGCCAGCAGTCCGAGGTCCTGGGGAAACATTCAGTACTTC,CASSPRSWGNIQYF
NA,NA,TRBV7-2,TRBJ2-1,TGTGCCAGCATCAATAACGGAGCGGCGAGGGGCTCCTACAATGAGCAGTTCTTC,CASINNGAARGSYNEQFF
NA,NA,TRBV4-1,TRBJ1-5,TGCGCCAGCAGCCAAAGGTTCTTTCAGCTCAATCAGCCCCAGCATTTT,CASSQRFFQLNQPQHF
NA,NA,TRBV18,TRBJ1-5,TGTGCCAGCTCACCCCCCGGCGCCAGAGGCAATCAGCCCCAGCATTTT,CASSPPGARGNQPQHF
NA,NA,TRBV5-3,TRBJ1-2,TGTGCCAGAAGCTTGCCCGGTAACTATGGCTACACCTTC,CARSLPGNYGYTF
NA,NA,TRBV21-1,TRBJ2-2,TGTGCCAGCAGCAAGATATGGGGAGGGGAAGGCGGGGAGCTGTTTTTT,CASSKIWGGEGGELFF
once,NA,TRBV30,TRBJ1-3,TGTGCCTGGAGTATTGGGGTGACAGGAAACACCATATATTTT,CAWSIGVTGNTIYF
NA,NA,TRBV5-5,TRBJ1-2,TGTGCCAGCAGCTTGCCGGGACATCCTAACTATGGCTACACCTTC,CASSLPGHPNYGYTF
NA,NA,TRBV7-3,TRBJ1-2,TGTGCCAGCAGCCTCCGAGGGGGGACATATGGCTACACCTTC,CASSLRGGTYGYTF
few,NA,TRBV18,TRBJ1-1,TGTGCCAGCTCACCGGGTTCGGAGGGAGCTTTCTTT,CASSPGSEGAFF
few,NA,TRBV30,TRBJ1-4,TGTGCCTGGAGTCCAACGAGGTGGGACGAGAAACTGTTTTTT,CAWSPTRWDEKLFF
NA,TRBD2,TRBV5-1,TRBJ2-7,TGCGCCAGCAGCTTCGGGGGGGCCGGCTACGAGCAGTACTTC,CASSFGGAGYEQYF
NA,NA,TRBV9,TRBJ2-1,TGTGCCAGCAGCGTAGACACCCCCACCTACAATGAGCAGTTCTTC,CASSVDTPTYNEQFF
NA,TRBD2,TRBV7-8,TRBJ2-3,TGTGCCAGCAGCCATATCCGGACTAGCGGGCCTAACACAGATACGCAGTATTTT,CASSHIRTSGPNTDTQYF
NA,NA,TRBV7-9,TRBJ1-1,TGTGCCAGCAGCTTAGAGGGCCGGACCACTGAAGCTTTCTTT,CASSLEGRTTEAFF
NA,NA,TRBV29-1,TRBJ1-2,TGCAGCGTCGGGGTCTCAAGGGGGGACTATGGCTACACCTTC,CSVGVSRGDYGYTF